One sample yielded the 26 T cell receptor beta chains listed below, sequenced in a study of control samples from healthy donors and cancer patients. Profiled with immunoSEQ multiplex PCR; TCRdb holds only in-frame clones, not every one. Among more than 65,000 clones listed, over 65% were seen once. Sequences were obtained from blood. The receptors come from a man aged 45-60 years in good health.

V is TRBV7-3 and J is TRBJ2-1; D unclear. Germline V gene lookup returns CDR1 SGHTA and CDR2 FQGTGA. V lost 2 bases, J lost 3 bases, and 11 bases lay in between. This CDR3 has 15 residues. The CDR3 DNA follows: TGTGCCAGCAGCTTAGGGCTATCTCTCTACAATGAGCAGTTCTTC. Amino acids: CASSLGLSLYNEQFF.

The chain has TRBV7-8 and TRBJ1-2; weak D call: TRBD1 (5 bases). The ends were cut back, 1 base at V and 0 bases at J, with 9 bases in the middle. Per germline, CDR1 SGHVS and CDR2 FQNEAQ. The CDR3 runs to 15 residues. This CDR3 is CASSLDTGPNYGYTF. In DNA, the CDR3 is TGTGCCAGCAGCTTAGACACGGGGCCTAACTATGGCTACACCTTC.

The chain joins TRBV3-1 (or the pseudogene TRBV3-2) to TRBJ1-3; 7 positions match TRBD1. The V gene end was trimmed by 5 bases and the J gene end by 0 bases; junction bases not matched to a gene: 13. The V gene's germline CDR1 is LGHDT and CDR2 YNNKEL (reference sequence). The CDR3 totals 18 residues. The CDR3 region is CASSSRDRRKVSGNTIYF. In nucleotides, the CDR3 is TGTGCCAGCAGCTCCCGGGACAGAAGAAAAGTCTCTGGAAACACCATATATTTT.

The rearrangement uses TRBV28 and TRBJ1-2; 7 bases are shared with TRBD1. Germline lookup yields CDR1 MDHEN and CDR2 SYDVKM. The CDR3 totals 11 residues. The CDR3 DNA is TGTGCAGGGGGCGCGTCCTATGGCTACACCTTC. It specifies CAGGASYGYTF.

The chain couples TRBV9 to TRBJ2-7, with no clear D. There are 13 residues in the CDR3. CDR1 and CDR2 (germline): SGDLS, YYNGEE. V was pared by 1 base and J by 7 bases, with 12 bases between. The CDR3 bases are TGTGCCAGCAGCGTATCCCACTCCGGGGAGCAGTACTTC. This gives the protein CASSVSHSGEQYF.

The V call is TRBV19, the J call TRBJ2-7; the D is unclear. V was cut by 5 bases and J by 0 bases, with 11 bases left in between. The germline V gene encodes CDR1 LNHDA and CDR2 SQIVND (reference sequence). The CDR3 consists of 14 residues. For the CDR3, the DNA is TGTGCCAGTAGTCCCCCTTCGAGCTCCTACGAGCAGTACTTC. Its protein is CASSPPSSSYEQYF.

The chain joins TRBV5-1 to TRBJ2-2; 7 bases align to TRBD2. Germline values: CDR1 SGHRS, CDR2 YFSETQ. The CDR3 has 13 residues. V was pared by 4 bases and J by 7 bases, with 4 bases of the junction left unmatched. CDR3 residues: CASSAAGDGELFF. CDR3 DNA sequence: TGCGCCAGCAGCGCGGCGGGGGACGGGGAGCTGTTTTTT.

The chain carries TRBV5-1 and TRBJ1-1; D is uncertain. The CDR3 covers 13 residues. The germline gives CDR1 SGHRS, CDR2 YFSETQ. The ends were cut back, 0 bases at V and 1 base at J, with 4 bases in the middle. CDR3 sequence: CASSLEENTEAFF. For the CDR3, the DNA is TGCGCCAGCAGCTTGGAGGAGAACACTGAAGCTTTCTTT.

The chain combines TRBV29-1 with TRBJ2-5; D is uncertain. Trimming stripped 4 bases from V and 3 bases from J, with 9 bases between. Germline V gene lookup returns CDR1 SQVTM and CDR2 ANQGSEA. The CDR3 is 12 amino acids. CDR3 protein: CSVAHGKETQYF. The CDR3 bases are TGCAGCGTTGCCCACGGCAAAGAGACCCAGTACTTC.

This clone was observed once. The chain combines TRBV5-1 with TRBJ1-2; a weak D match, TRBD1 (6 bases). Germline CDR1 SGHRS, CDR2 YFSETQ. CDR3 length equals 13 residues. V was clipped by 0 bases and J by 6 bases, with 9 bases between them. The CDR3 sequence: CASSLVRGNGYTF. CDR3 bases: TGCGCCAGCAGCTTGGTAAGGGGGAATGGCTACACCTTC.

This clone was found a few times. J is TRBJ1-5 and V is TRBV18; D call uncertain. Germline values: CDR1 KGHSH, CDR2 LQKENI. With 5 bases removed from V and 0 bases from J, the gap between germline ends came to 5 bases. The CDR3 runs 13 residues. The CDR3 DNA reads as TGTGCCAGCTCAGTCAATAGCAATCAGCCCCAGCATTTT. Translated, it gives CASSVNSNQPQHF. Looking up the rest from reference TRBV18 and TRBJ1-5 gives the full variable domain: NAGVMQNPRHLVRRRGQEARLRCSPMKGHSHVYWYRQLPEEGLKFMVYLQKENIIDESGMPKERFSAEFPKEGPSILRIQQVVRGDSAAYFCASSVNSNQPQHFGDGTRLSIL.

The chain carries TRBV24-1 and TRBJ1-1; D is unresolved. Trimming shortened V by 10 bases and J by 4 bases, and 12 bases separated the two germline ends. The germline gives CDR1 KGHDR, CDR2 SFDVKD. CDR3 length: 12 amino acids. The CDR3 protein is CATRAGSTEAFF. Written as DNA, the CDR3 is TGTGCCACGAGGGCCGGGTCCACTGAAGCTTTCTTT.

The genes are TRBV24-1 and TRBJ2-2; 12 nucleotides align to TRBD1. The ends lost 7 bases at V and 6 bases at J; junction bases unmatched: 8. The CDR3 consists of 16 residues. The germline V gene has CDR1 KGHDR and CDR2 SFDVKD. The CDR3 is CATRAPGTGGSGELFF. In DNA form, the CDR3 reads TGTGCCACCAGGGCCCCCGGGACAGGGGGCTCCGGGGAGCTGTTTTTT.

This sequence joins TRBV5-4 and TRBJ2-1; either TRBD1 or TRBD2 may fit D (5 bases each). The germline V and J ends were trimmed by 2 bases and 7 bases, with 10 bases remaining between them. Germline V gene sequence: CDR1 SGHNT, CDR2 YYREEE (reference sequence). The CDR3 contains 13 residues. The CDR3 DNA is TGTGCCAGCAGCTTTTCCGAGGGGAATGAGCAGTTCTTC. It yields the protein CASSFSEGNEQFF.

The rearrangement uses TRBV4-3 and TRBJ2-7; 7 bases are shared with TRBD1. The CDR3 contains 16 residues. Trimming removed 0 bases from V and 2 bases from J; junction bases left unmatched: 7. Germline CDR1 and CDR2: LGHNA and YSLEER. CDR3 bases: TGCGCCAGCAGCCAAGATTATAGGACAGGAACCTACGAGCAGTACTTC. Residues: CASSQDYRTGTYEQYF.

This clone came up a few times. The V and J genes are TRBV2 and TRBJ1-2; 8 bases agree with TRBD1. J lost 2 bases, V lost 6 bases, and 8 bases had no gene match. The CDR3 consists of 15 residues. Germline V gene sequence: CDR1 SNHLY, CDR2 FYNNEI. CDR3 region: CASRTMGTGNYGYTF. The CDR3, as DNA: TGTGCCAGCAGAACTATGGGGACAGGAAACTATGGCTACACCTTC.

This clone was detected once. The CDR3 DNA is TGTGCCATCAGCCGGGACAGGGCGCGATCAACCGGGGAGCTGTTTTTT. Amino acid sequence: CAISRDRARSTGELFF. J is TRBJ2-2 and V is TRBV10-3; 9 bases fit TRBD1. The CDR3 extends over 16 amino acids. From germline, CDR1 is ENHRY and CDR2 SYGVKD. J gave up 5 bases and V 6 bases, and 10 bases lay outside the gene matches.

The chain combines TRBV20-1 with TRBJ2-7; TRBD2 aligns across 8 bases. The germline V gene encodes CDR1 DFQATT and CDR2 SNEGSKA (reference sequence). CDR3 length: 14 amino acids. Unmatched junction bases numbered 7, after V lost 3 bases and J lost 3 bases. The CDR3 nucleotides are TGCAGTGCTAGTCAGGCACTAGCGGACTACGAGCAGTACTTC. Amino acids: CSASQALADYEQYF.

This chain links TRBV19 with TRBJ2-5; D perhaps matches TRBD2 (6 bases). Between the trimmed V and J ends, which lost 1 base and 5 bases, there was a span of 20 bases. Germline V gene lookup returns CDR1 LNHDA and CDR2 SQIVND (reference sequence). This CDR3 spans 17 amino acids. In DNA, the CDR3 is TGTGCCAGTAGTATAGCGTTCCAGGAGGGGTTTGCGGAGACCCAGTACTTC. Its translation: CASSIAFQEGFAETQYF.

The chain combines TRBV7-9 with TRBJ1-2, with unresolved D. Germline V gives CDR1 SEHNR, CDR2 FQNEAQ (reference sequence). This CDR3 region has 16 residues. The germline V and J ends were trimmed by 6 bases and 0 bases, with 17 bases remaining between them. The CDR3: CASSLRRREANYGYTF. CDR3 bases: TGTGCCAGCAGTTTGCGGCGGAGGGAAGCTAACTATGGCTACACCTTC.

The chain is built from TRBV11-1 and TRBJ2-4; D is perhaps TRBD2 (5 bases). The germline V gene has CDR1 SGHAT and CDR2 FQDESV (reference sequence). The V end was cut by 5 bases, the J end by 1 base, with 15 bases between. The CDR3 has 16 residues. CDR3 sequence: CASSPGSQEAKNIQYF. DNA of the CDR3: TGTGCCAGCAGCCCGGGGTCTCAGGAGGCCAAAAACATTCAGTACTTC. Full variable domain (rest looked up from reference TRBV11-1 and TRBJ2-4): EAEVAQSPRYKITEKSQAVAFWCDPISGHATLYWYRQILGQGPELLVQFQDESVVDDSQLPKDRFSAERLKGVDSTLKIQPAELGDSAMYLCASSPGSQEAKNIQYFGAGTRLSVL.

This chain uses TRBV6-5 with TRBJ2-2; D uncertain. The CDR3 consists of 14 residues. Germline V gene data show CDR1 as MNHEY and CDR2 as SVGAGI. Between the trimmed V and J ends, which lost 0 bases and 5 bases, there was a span of 7 bases. CDR3 bases: TGTGCCAGCAGTTACTCTTGGGATACCGGGGAGCTGTTTTTT. Translating it yields CASSYSWDTGELFF.

This clone was seen more than once but under ten times. As DNA, the CDR3 is TGTGCCAGCACCCGGGGGAGCAATCAGCCCCAGCATTTT. Protein: CASTRGSNQPQHF. V usage is TRBV12-3 or TRBV12-4 and J usage is TRBJ1-5; tentative D call: TRBD1 (5 bases). The CDR3 is made up of 13 amino acids. Deletions cut 7 bases from V and 1 base from J, with 8 bases between.

The rearrangement uses TRBV6-5 and TRBJ2-4; D ambiguous. Trimming took off 5 bases at V and 0 bases at J, with 11 bases between the two ends. Germline values: CDR1 MNHEY, CDR2 SVGAGI. The length of the CDR3 is 15 residues. CDR3 sequence reads: CASSRTSLAKNIQYF. DNA of the CDR3: TGTGCCAGCAGTAGGACGTCGCTAGCCAAAAACATTCAGTACTTC.

V gene TRBV9 combines with J gene TRBJ1-6; D is unclear. The CDR3 length is 13 residues. Trimming removed 0 bases at V and 6 bases at J, with 4 bases between. Germline lookup yields CDR1 SGDLS and CDR2 YYNGEE. CDR3 loop: CASSVESNSPLHF. Written as DNA, the CDR3 is TGTGCCAGCAGCGTAGAGAGTAATTCACCCCTCCACTTT.

The genes are TRBV5-1 and TRBJ2-5, with D perhaps matching TRBD2 (5 bases). V was clipped by 1 base and J by 5 bases, with 12 bases between them. The CDR3 covers 14 residues. The germline V gene has CDR1 SGHRS and CDR2 YFSETQ. The CDR3 region is CASSLHPGSETQYF. In DNA, the CDR3 is TGCGCCAGCAGCTTGCACCCGGGAAGCGAGACCCAGTACTTC.